The 32 T cell receptor beta chains below were found in one sample sequenced in a study of blood T cell repertoires in COVID-19. TCRdb keeps only in-frame clones here, not all; method: immunoSEQ multiplex PCR. The sample consists of some 100,000 clones, roughly four fifths of them appearing once. Sequencing was carried out using peripheral blood. The receptor source for this set is a man aged 50 to 60 with active or convalescent COVID-19.

The chain links TRBV5-5 to TRBJ1-3; D is uncertain. This CDR3 is 14 amino acids long. The V and J ends lost 5 bases and 0 bases respectively, with 9 bases between them. CDR1 and CDR2 from the germline V gene are SGHKS and YYEKEE (reference sequence). CDR3: CASSRENSGNTIYF. CDR3 DNA: TGTGCCAGCAGTCGAGAAAACTCTGGAAACACCATATATTTT. Full variable domain (missing parts from reference TRBV5-5 and TRBJ1-3): DAGVTQSPTHLIKTRGQQVTLRCSPISGHKSVSWYQQVLGQGPQFIFQYYEKEERGRGNFPDRFSARQFPNYSSELNVNALLLGDSALYLCASSRENSGNTIYFGEGSWLTVV.

V and J are TRBV15 and TRBJ2-5; a weak D match, TRBD2 (5 bases). Trimming took off 0 bases at V and 5 bases at J, with 10 bases between the two ends. The CDR3 loop spans 14 amino acids. The germline CDR1 and CDR2 sequences are LNHNV and YYDKDF (reference sequence). CDR3 sequence: CATSRDAGSETQYF. Written as DNA, the CDR3 is TGTGCCACCAGCAGAGATGCGGGCTCGGAGACCCAGTACTTC.

The CDR3 nucleotides are TGTGCCAGCTCACCTAGGGACAGATCCTACGAGCAGTACGTC. It encodes CASSPRDRSYEQYV. The rearrangement links TRBV18 to TRBJ2-7; 7 positions agree with TRBD1. CDR3 size: 14 residues. Looked up from germline, CDR1 is KGHSH and CDR2 is LQKENI. The ends lost 3 bases at V and 1 base at J; junction bases unmatched: 3.

This clone was seen only a few times. V usage is TRBV5-1 and J usage is TRBJ2-1; the D gene is possibly TRBD2 (5 bases). V lost 3 bases to trimming and J lost 7 bases, with 14 bases between them. CDR1 SGHRS and CDR2 YFSETQ come from the germline V gene. CDR3 length equals 14 residues. Written as DNA, the CDR3 is TGCGCCAGCAGCTCGGACTTGATTGGGAATGAGCAGTTCTTC. Protein sequence: CASSSDLIGNEQFF.

V usage is TRBV20-1 and J usage is TRBJ1-4, with D possibly being TRBD1 (5 bases). V was shortened by 3 bases and J by 6 bases, with 17 bases between the two germline ends. The germline V gene has CDR1 DFQATT and CDR2 SNEGSKA (reference sequence). This CDR3 is built from 15 residues. CDR3 nucleotide sequence: TGCAGTGCTAGTACCACCGGGGGTAGGGATGAAAAACTGTTTTTT. Its protein product is CSASTTGGRDEKLFF.

The chain combines TRBV27 with TRBJ2-7; the match to TRBD1 covers 10 bases. The CDR3 is 15 amino acids. The V segment lost 5 bases and the J segment 6 bases; nucleotides outside the gene matches: 10. Per germline, CDR1 MNHEY and CDR2 SMNVEV (reference sequence). CDR3 loop: CASSPRTGGKGEQYF. Here the CDR3 DNA reads TGTGCCAGCAGTCCGAGGACAGGGGGGAAAGGCGAGCAGTACTTC.

The rearrangement uses TRBV18 and TRBJ2-7, with D possibly matching TRBD2 (6 bases). CDR1 and CDR2 from the germline V gene are KGHSH and LQKENI. V shed 1 base and J shed 0 bases, with 13 bases lying between them. This CDR3 region has 16 residues. CDR3 DNA: TGTGCCAGCTCACCACGGGTAGCGGATAACTCCTACGAGCAGTACTTC. It yields the protein CASSPRVADNSYEQYF.

This clone has more than one count but fewer than ten. The chain is built from TRBV19 and TRBJ1-6, with D possibly TRBD1 on 5 matching bases. Germline CDR1 is LNHDA and CDR2 is SQIVND (reference sequence). Trimming removed 4 bases at V and 8 bases at J, with 12 bases between. The CDR3 sequence is 14 residues long. CDR3 in amino acids: CASSTTAGDSPLHF. The DNA of the CDR3 is TGTGCCAGTAGTACGACCGCGGGGGATTCACCCCTCCACTTT.

This sequence joins TRBV6-5 and TRBJ1-2; weak D call: TRBD1 (5 bases). This CDR3 spans 13 amino acids. Trimming stripped 5 bases from V and 5 bases from J, with 12 bases between. Germline V lookup: CDR1 MNHEY, CDR2 SVGAGI. The CDR3 region is CASSRPGEYGYTF. The CDR3 DNA follows: TGTGCCAGCAGTCGGCCGGGGGAATATGGCTACACCTTC.

This clone was observed a single time. V is TRBV6-4 and J is TRBJ2-3, with D tentatively TRBD1 (5 bases). V gave up 6 bases and J gave up 1 base, with 11 bases separating them. There are 14 residues in the CDR3. Germline CDR1 and CDR2: MRHNA and SNTAGT. CDR3 coding DNA: TGTGCCAGCAGCCTCCAGGGCGGCACAGATACGCAGTATTTT. Protein sequence: CASSLQGGTDTQYF.

V is TRBV6-5 and J is TRBJ1-6; TRBD1 aligns across 7 bases. Germline V gene data show CDR1 as MNHEY and CDR2 as SVGAGI. V shed 7 bases and J 5 bases; nucleotides not matched to a gene: 5. The CDR3 spans 14 residues. CDR3 bases: TGTGCCAGCACCGAGGGACAGCATAATTCACCCCTCCACTTT. It yields the protein CASTEGQHNSPLHF.

The chain couples TRBV12-3 or TRBV12-4 to TRBJ2-1; 8 nucleotides match TRBD2. The CDR3 covers 12 residues. V shed 10 bases, J shed 4 bases, and the junction held 3 bases outside the gene matches. The CDR3 DNA sequence: TGTGCCATTAAGCGGGGGTACAATGAGCAGTTCTTC. It is translated as CAIKRGYNEQFF.

This clone was counted between two and nine times. The rearrangement joins TRBV29-1 to TRBJ2-5; possibly TRBD2 for D (6 bases). Trimming removed 7 bases at V and 5 bases at J, with 14 bases between. Per the germline V gene, CDR1 is SQVTM and CDR2 is ANQGSEA. CDR3 length equals 12 residues. The CDR3 is CSGGVETETQYF. In nucleotides, the CDR3 is TGCAGCGGCGGGGTGGAGACGGAGACCCAGTACTTC.

The rearrangement uses TRBV19 and TRBJ2-4; 8 nucleotides line up with TRBD1. Trimming took 7 bases from V and 6 from J; bases not matched to a gene: 8. Germline values: CDR1 LNHDA, CDR2 SQIVND (reference sequence). This CDR3 is 14 amino acids long. CDR3 DNA: TGTGCCAGTATGCGTACAGGGGGACGAAACATTCAGTACTTC. This encodes CASMRTGGRNIQYF.

This sequence joins TRBV18 and TRBJ2-7; D is unresolved. Germline V CDR1 and CDR2: KGHSH, LQKENI. This CDR3 has 13 residues. Trimming removed 3 bases from V and 0 bases from J, with 6 bases in between. The DNA for the CDR3 is TGTGCCAGCTCACCCGAGGCCTCCTACGAGCAGTACGTC. Amino acids: CASSPEASYEQYV.

The chain uses TRBV28 and TRBJ1-1; D possibly corresponds to TRBD1 (5 bases). This CDR3 is built from 13 residues. CDR1 is MDHEN and CDR2 is SYDVKM in the germline V gene. V shed 6 bases and J shed 4 bases, with 12 bases lying between them. The CDR3 nucleotides read TGTGCCAGCAGCTCTCAGGGTAGCACTGAAGCTTTCTTT. Protein sequence: CASSSQGSTEAFF.

V gene TRBV7-9 combines with J gene TRBJ2-2, with D unclear. V was trimmed by 5 bases and J by 5 bases, leaving 9 bases between them. Germline-derived CDR1 and CDR2 are SEHNR and FQNEAQ (reference sequence). The CDR3 length is 13 residues. The CDR3 nucleotides are TGTGCCAGCAGCCTCCTCAGAACCGGGGAGCTGTTTTTT. Its translation: CASSLLRTGELFF.

The CDR3 sequence is CASSLSLGTDSYEQYF. The DNA for the CDR3 is TGTGCCAGCAGCTTAAGCTTGGGGACAGACTCCTACGAGCAGTACTTC. The V call is TRBV7-9, the J call TRBJ2-7; TRBD1 matches 7 bases. The CDR3 totals 16 residues. V shed 2 bases and J 0 bases; nucleotides not matched to a gene: 7. Germline V gene lookup returns CDR1 SEHNR and CDR2 FQNEAQ (reference sequence).

The rearrangement links TRBV6-1 to TRBJ2-3, with 15 bases matching TRBD2. This CDR3 contains 16 residues. J lost 5 bases, V lost 4 bases, and 4 bases had no gene match. The germline V gene has CDR1 MNHNS and CDR2 SASEGT. CDR3 protein: CASSGGLAGGLDTQYF. The CDR3 DNA reads as TGTGCCAGCAGTGGGGGACTAGCGGGGGGTTTAGATACGCAGTATTTT.

The chain has TRBV4-3 and TRBJ1-4; 7 nucleotides agree with TRBD1. The ends lost 0 bases at V and 3 bases at J; junction bases unmatched: 10. The CDR3 loop spans 18 amino acids. Germline V gives CDR1 LGHNA, CDR2 YSLEER. The CDR3 loop is CASSQDLAQGRPNEKLFF. The CDR3 coding sequence is TGCGCCAGCAGCCAAGACTTGGCACAGGGGCGGCCTAATGAAAAACTGTTTTTT.

V is TRBV12-3 or TRBV12-4 and J is TRBJ1-4; perhaps TRBD1 as D (6 bases). The CDR3 length is 13 residues. V was pared by 4 bases and J by 8 bases, with 11 bases between. The CDR3 region is CASSWGPSEKLFF. CDR3 bases: TGTGCCAGCAGTTGGGGGCCATCGGAAAAACTGTTTTTT.

V and J are TRBV19 and TRBJ1-6; unclear D gene. Germline V gives CDR1 LNHDA, CDR2 SQIVND (reference sequence). The CDR3 totals 18 residues. V dropped 8 bases and J dropped 5 bases, with 25 bases sitting between them. The CDR3 reads CASRHGRAQNLNNSPLHF. CDR3 nucleotides: TGTGCCAGTCGCCACGGGAGGGCCCAAAACCTGAATAATTCACCCCTCCACTTT.

This chain connects TRBV7-8 to TRBJ2-5; 9 bases are shared with TRBD1. V lost 5 bases and J lost 9; bases outside the gene matches: 16. CDR1 and CDR2 from the germline V gene are SGHVS and FQNEAQ. The CDR3 has 16 amino acids. CDR3 region: CASSPAATGGPTAQYF. CDR3 nucleotide sequence: TGTGCCAGCAGCCCAGCCGCGACAGGGGGACCCACGGCCCAGTACTTC.

This clone was counted between two and nine times. J is TRBJ2-7 and V is TRBV10-3; 7 positions match TRBD1. Germline V lookup: CDR1 ENHRY, CDR2 SYGVKD. The CDR3 totals 14 residues. The ends lost 10 bases at V and 0 bases at J; junction bases unmatched: 9. CDR3 nucleotide sequence: TGTGCCACCTCCGACAGGGAGTACTCCTACGAGCAGTACGTC. Its protein product is CATSDREYSYEQYV.

This chain uses TRBV6-5 with TRBJ2-7; D possibly corresponds to TRBD1 (6 bases). Looked up from germline, CDR1 is MNHEY and CDR2 is SVGAGI. This CDR3 has 12 residues. The V gene lost 4 bases and the J gene lost 4 bases, with 8 bases spanning the gap. This CDR3 is CASSSTGYEQYV. CDR3 coding DNA: TGTGCCAGCAGTTCTACAGGGTACGAGCAGTACGTC.

The chain uses TRBV5-6 and TRBJ2-5, with 10 bases that match TRBD1. V shed 5 bases and J 4 bases; nucleotides not matched to a gene: 2. This CDR3 has 13 amino acids. Looked up from germline, CDR1 is SGHDT and CDR2 is YYEEEE. CDR3 protein: CASRRTGGETQYF. As DNA, the CDR3 is TGTGCCAGCAGAAGGACAGGGGGAGAGACCCAGTACTTC.

The V gene is TRBV7-6, the J gene TRBJ2-1, with 9 bases lining up with TRBD1. This CDR3 has 15 residues. The V gene's germline CDR1 is SGHVS and CDR2 FNYEAQ. With V trimmed by 5 bases and J by 7 bases, 9 bases remained unmatched. This chain's CDR3 is CASSSRDRVSNEQFF. The CDR3 nucleotides read TGTGCCAGCAGCAGCCGGGACAGGGTATCGAATGAGCAGTTCTTC.

J is TRBJ2-1 and V is TRBV2, with 11 bases identical to TRBD2. The ends lost 2 bases at V and 8 bases at J; junction bases unmatched: 5. CDR1 is SNHLY and CDR2 is FYNNEI in the germline V gene. This CDR3 comprises 15 residues. Written as DNA, the CDR3 is TGTGCCAGCAGTGAAAGGTCTAGCGGGGGGTATGAGCAGTTCTTC. Residues: CASSERSSGGYEQFF.

The CDR3 spells CASSLSRGQPQHF. The DNA for the CDR3 is TGTGCCAGCAGTTTAAGCAGGGGTCAGCCCCAGCATTTT. The V and J genes are TRBV12-3 or TRBV12-4 and TRBJ1-5; TRBD1 might be the D (6 bases). Between the trimmed V and J ends, which lost 2 bases and 6 bases, there was a span of 8 bases. The length of the CDR3 is 13 residues.

This sequence joins TRBV4-3 and TRBJ1-2; D is unresolved. Germline V gives CDR1 LGHNA, CDR2 YSLEER. The CDR3 consists of 13 residues. Trimming took 1 base from V and 8 from J, leaving 11 bases between them. The CDR3 sequence: CASSQGFEGGYTF. CDR3 bases: TGCGCCAGCAGCCAAGGATTTGAGGGCGGCTACACCTTC.

This rearrangement joins TRBV11-3 to TRBJ1-1; TRBD1 might be the D (5 bases). V was shortened by 5 bases and J by 0 bases, with 16 bases between the two germline ends. The CDR3 is made up of 16 amino acids. Germline assignment: CDR1 SGHNT and CDR2 YENEEA. CDR3 amino acids: CASSPTGGDLNTEAFF. CDR3 DNA sequence: TGTGCCAGCAGCCCCACGGGAGGGGACTTGAACACTGAAGCTTTCTTT.

This chain connects TRBV15 to TRBJ2-2, with TRBD1 identical over 9 bases. The CDR3 is made up of 16 amino acids. J gave up 5 bases and V 5 bases, and 9 bases lay outside the gene matches. Germline values: CDR1 LNHNV, CDR2 YYDKDF (reference sequence). CDR3 DNA sequence: TGTGCCACCAGCCTACCGGGACAGGGACGTACCGGGGAGCTGTTTTTT. It yields the protein CATSLPGQGRTGELFF.